These T cell receptor beta chains were read from a single sample in a study of CD8 T cells in Susac syndrome. TCRdb independently ran MiXCR on the immunoSEQ multiplex PCR reads; one entry per CDR3 protein. This sample has approximately 130,000 distinct CDR3 sequences; roughly 94% occur once, and the top ten carry 0.098%. Input material: CD4+ T cells from PBMCs. These receptors were collected from a human donor in good health. Each CDR3 is given with its conserved first and last residue. A D gene is named only where the DNA matches it firmly. Only some rows state a clone size, as once, few, many or a class for expanded clones.

clone_size,d_call,j_call,v_call,cdr3_aa,cdr3_nt
NA,TRBD2,TRBJ2-7,TRBV24-1,CATSELAGLAYEQYF,TGTGCCACCAGTGAACTAGCGGGACTAGCATACGAGCAGTACTTC
NA,NA,TRBJ1-5,TRBV6-6,CASTDARTYSNQPQHF,TGTGCCAGCACCGATGCCCGAACTTATAGCAATCAGCCCCAGCATTTT
NA,NA,TRBJ2-5,TRBV5-8,CASSTVGETQYF,TGTGCCAGCAGCACCGTTGGGGAGACCCAGTACTTC
NA,NA,TRBJ1-1,TRBV19,CASSFKLNTEAFF,TGTGCCAGTAGTTTCAAGTTGAACACTGAAGCTTTCTTT
NA,NA,TRBJ2-1,TRBV28,CASSSAEGPYNEQFF,TGTGCCAGCAGTTCCGCAGAGGGACCATACAATGAGCAGTTCTTC
NA,NA,TRBJ1-3,TRBV29-1,CSGTSSGNTIYF,TGCAGCGGAACGAGCTCTGGAAACACCATATATTTT
NA,NA,TRBJ1-1,TRBV9,CASSVDLNTEAFF,TGTGCCAGCAGCGTAGACCTGAACACTGAAGCTTTCTTT
NA,TRBD1,TRBJ2-5,TRBV5-6,CASSLPDRAVGETQYF,TGTGCCAGCAGCTTACCCGACAGGGCAGTTGGAGAGACCCAGTACTTC
once,NA,TRBJ1-1,TRBV6-5,CASTRMVNTEAFF,TGTGCCAGTACGCGGATGGTGAACACTGAAGCTTTCTTT
NA,NA,TRBJ1-3,TRBV30,CAWSAAGNTIYF,TGTGCCTGGAGTGCCGCTGGAAACACCATATATTTT
NA,NA,TRBJ1-2,TRBV27,CASSLSGRGGYTF,TGTGCCAGCAGTTTATCGGGAAGGGGTGGCTACACCTTC
NA,NA,TRBJ2-5,TRBV10-3,CAIGPRGETQYF,TGTGCCATCGGTCCCCGGGGAGAGACCCAGTACTTC
NA,TRBD2,TRBJ2-7,TRBV2,CASSGLAGGPVHEQYF,TGTGCCAGCAGTGGACTAGCGGGAGGGCCCGTCCACGAGCAGTACTTC
NA,NA,TRBJ2-6,TRBV2,CASSYRGRESSGANVLTF,TGTGCCAGCAGCTACCGGGGCAGAGAAAGCTCTGGGGCCAACGTCCTGACTTTC
NA,TRBD2,TRBJ2-5,TRBV27,CASSSSGRVRVETQYF,TGTGCCAGCAGCTCCAGCGGGAGGGTTCGTGTCGAGACCCAGTACTTC
NA,NA,TRBJ2-2,TRBV18,CASSPRSSGELFF,TGTGCCAGCTCACCTAGAAGTTCCGGGGAGCTGTTTTTT
NA,NA,TRBJ2-7,TRBV6-5,CASSYGLATGEQYF,TGTGCCAGCAGTTACGGGCTAGCGACTGGAGAGCAGTACTTC
NA,TRBD2,TRBJ2-5,TRBV20-1,CSARSAERGQETQYF,TGCAGTGCTCGATCAGCGGAGCGGGGGCAAGAGACCCAGTACTTC
NA,NA,TRBJ1-2,TRBV30,CAWSVTEGGYTF,TGTGCCTGGAGTGTAACGGAAGGAGGCTACACCTTC
NA,NA,TRBJ2-3,TRBV29-1,CSGTGGFTDTQYF,TGCAGCGGTACAGGCGGCTTCACAGATACGCAGTATTTT
NA,NA,TRBJ1-2,TRBV4-1,CASSQEGRYGYTF,TGCGCCAGCAGCCAAGAGGGACGGTATGGCTACACCTTC
once,TRBD1,TRBJ1-1,TRBV27,CASRTGVEAFF,TGTGCCAGCAGGACAGGGGTGGAAGCTTTCTTT
NA,TRBD2,TRBJ2-1,TRBV30,CAWTSGRPHNEQFF,TGTGCCTGGACTAGCGGGAGGCCCCACAATGAGCAGTTCTTC
NA,TRBD2,TRBJ2-7,TRBV7-9,CASSSGTSGSFEQYF,TGTGCCAGCAGCTCCGGGACTAGCGGGAGTTTCGAGCAGTACTTC
NA,TRBD2,TRBJ2-2,TRBV30,CALRGGVNTGELFF,TGTGCCCTACGCGGGGGGGTGAACACCGGGGAGCTGTTTTTT
NA,NA,TRBJ2-1,TRBV2,CASSESGVVNEQFF,TGTGCCAGCAGTGAGTCAGGGGTCGTCAATGAGCAGTTCTTC
NA,TRBD2,TRBJ2-7,TRBV6-2/TRBV6-3,CASSYRLADLYEQYF,TGTGCCAGCAGTTACCGGCTAGCGGACCTCTACGAGCAGTACTTC
NA,NA,TRBJ1-3,TRBV29-1,CSVEKGTISGNTIYF,TGCAGCGTTGAGAAGGGGACCATCTCTGGAAACACCATATATTTT
NA,TRBD1,TRBJ2-7,TRBV6-5,CASSYSTGQGKNEQYF,TGTGCCAGCAGTTACTCGACGGGACAGGGCAAAAACGAGCAGTACTTC
NA,TRBD1,TRBJ1-5,TRBV7-8,CASSYGQANQPQHF,TGTGCCAGCAGCTACGGACAGGCTAATCAGCCCCAGCATTTT
NA,TRBD2,TRBJ2-7,TRBV19,CASSTRTSGSSYEQYF,TGTGCCAGTAGTACGAGGACTAGCGGTAGTTCCTACGAGCAGTACTTC
NA,TRBD1,TRBJ2-6,TRBV5-4,CASSTLQQGAGANVLTF,TGTGCCAGCAGCACACTTCAACAGGGGGCTGGGGCCAACGTCCTGACTTTC
NA,NA,TRBJ1-1,TRBV28,CASSSANTEAFF,TGTGCCAGCAGTTCAGCGAACACTGAAGCTTTCTTT